The 16 T cell receptor beta chains presented below share a single source sample, sequenced in a study of blood T cell repertoires in COVID-19. TCRdb keeps only in-frame clones here, not all; method: immunoSEQ multiplex PCR. The sample records a few hundred thousand clones, about nine tenths being singletons. Sequenced input: peripheral blood. Source of these receptors: a man aged 18 to 35 with active or convalescent COVID-19.

The chain has TRBV18 and TRBJ2-4; 10 bases are a match to TRBD2. This CDR3 has 15 residues. Germline trimming cut 6 bases from V and 1 base from J; bases unmatched to any gene: 3. From germline, CDR1 is KGHSH and CDR2 LQKENI. CDR3 DNA sequence: TGTGCCAGCTCTCAGGGACTAGCGGCCAAAAACATTCAGTACTTC. Protein product: CASSQGLAAKNIQYF.

The chain is built from TRBV5-8 and TRBJ2-7; possible D gene TRBD1, 6 bases. Trimming removed 0 bases at V and 4 bases at J, with 8 bases between. The germline CDR1 and CDR2 sequences are SGHTS and YDEGEE. This CDR3 has 13 amino acids. CDR3 in amino acids: CASSLEQGYEQYF. The CDR3 DNA reads TGTGCCAGCAGCTTGGAACAGGGATACGAGCAGTACTTC.

The chain uses TRBV27 and TRBJ2-7; the match to TRBD1 covers 10 bases. In germline, CDR1 is MNHEY, CDR2 SMNVEV (reference sequence). Trimming took 0 bases from V and 0 from J; bases not matched to a gene: 2. The CDR3 sequence is 16 residues long. CDR3 in amino acids: CASSLSGTGVSYEQYF. CDR3 coding DNA: TGTGCCAGCAGTTTATCCGGGACAGGGGTCTCCTACGAGCAGTACTTC.

The genes are TRBV5-6 and TRBJ1-2; tentatively, D is TRBD1 (6 bases). The length of the CDR3 is 16 residues. Germline loops: CDR1 SGHDT, CDR2 YYEEEE. Trimming took off 7 bases at V and 2 bases at J, with 21 bases between the two ends. The CDR3 bases are TGTGCCAGCTCAAAAAACTCAGGGGTTTTAAACTATGGCTACACCTTC. Translated: CASSKNSGVLNYGYTF.

This clone appeared a single time. The V call is TRBV19, the J call TRBJ1-1; D unclear. Germline lookup yields CDR1 LNHDA and CDR2 SQIVND (reference sequence). The CDR3 is 16 residues long. V lost 4 bases to trimming and J lost 0 bases, with 15 bases between them. The CDR3 bases are TGTGCCAGTAGTACGATGAGGGTTGCCATGAACACTGAAGCTTTCTTT. Translation gives CASSTMRVAMNTEAFF.

This rearrangement joins TRBV27 to TRBJ2-6; 8 positions agree with TRBD2. In germline, CDR1 is MNHEY, CDR2 SMNVEV (reference sequence). CDR3 size: 17 residues. The junction had 3 bases not matched to a gene; V was cut back by 2 bases and J by 0 bases. CDR3 DNA: TGTGCCAGCAGTTTAGTAGCGGGATTCTCTGGGGCCAACGTCCTGACTTTC. Translation gives CASSLVAGFSGANVLTF. Full variable domain (rest looked up from reference TRBV27 and TRBJ2-6): EAQVTQNPRYLITVTGKKLTVTCSQNMNHEYMSWYRQDPGLGLRQIYYSMNVEVTDKGDVPEGYKVSRKEKRNFPLILESPSPNQTSLYFCASSLVAGFSGANVLTFGAGSRLTVL.

This clone appeared a single time. V gene TRBV27 combines with J gene TRBJ1-2, with 9 bases aligning to TRBD1. The germline CDR1 and CDR2 sequences are MNHEY and SMNVEV (reference sequence). Trimming at V came to 4 bases and at J to 4 bases, leaving 13 bases not matched to a gene. The CDR3 is made up of 17 amino acids. The chain's CDR3 is CASSYQTPGTGSYGYTF. The CDR3 bases are TGTGCCAGCAGTTACCAGACTCCCGGGACAGGGAGCTATGGCTACACCTTC.

This clone has more than one count but fewer than ten. The chain combines TRBV11-3 with TRBJ2-7; maybe TRBD2 (6 bases). This CDR3 is built from 13 residues. CDR1 is SGHNT and CDR2 is YENEEA in the germline V gene. Trimming left V 2 bases short and J 4 bases short, with 9 bases between. The CDR3 DNA sequence: TGTGCCAGCAGCTTAATCGCGGGATACGAGCAGTACTTC. It is translated as CASSLIAGYEQYF.

V usage is TRBV7-2 and J usage is TRBJ2-1; 11 bases are shared with TRBD2. V was clipped by 2 bases and J by 3 bases; unmatched bases: 3. This CDR3 spans 16 amino acids. Germline CDR1 SGHTA, CDR2 FQGNSA. CDR3 in amino acids: CASSLLAGGHYNEQFF. In DNA, the CDR3 is TGTGCCAGCAGCTTATTAGCGGGAGGGCACTACAATGAGCAGTTCTTC.

The chain joins TRBV2 to TRBJ2-1; a weak D match, TRBD2 (6 bases). The V and J ends lost 8 bases and 7 bases respectively, with 15 bases between them. The CDR3 consists of 13 residues. Germline lookup yields CDR1 SNHLY and CDR2 FYNNEI. The CDR3 reads CASPGLTRNEQFF. CDR3 sequence (DNA): TGTGCCAGCCCGGGACTCACACGAAATGAGCAGTTCTTC.

The chain has TRBV5-1 and TRBJ1-4, with 7 bases aligning to TRBD1. This CDR3 is 14 amino acids long. The junction had 7 bases not matched to a gene; V was cut back by 4 bases and J by 7 bases. The germline gives CDR1 SGHRS, CDR2 YFSETQ. For the CDR3, the DNA is TGCGCCAGCAGCGTCTGGACAGGAGCTGAAAAACTGTTTTTT. Translated: CASSVWTGAEKLFF.

This clone occurred once. The chain joins TRBV13 to TRBJ1-2, with D unclear. The V and J ends lost 0 bases and 4 bases respectively, with 9 bases between them. The V gene's germline CDR1 is PRHDT and CDR2 FYEKMQ (reference sequence). The CDR3 length is 14 residues. Here the CDR3 reads CASSLGGSGYGYTF. The CDR3 DNA reads as TGTGCCAGCAGCTTAGGCGGCAGCGGCTATGGCTACACCTTC. Together with reference TRBV13 and TRBJ1-2, the CDR3 gives the full variable domain: AAGVIQSPRHLIKEKRETATLKCYPIPRHDTVYWYQQGPGQDPQFLISFYEKMQSDKGSIPDRFSAQQFSDYHSELNMSSLELGDSALYFCASSLGGSGYGYTFGSGTRLTVV.

The gene calls are TRBV28 and TRBJ2-7, with D possibly being TRBD1 (6 bases). The germline V and J ends were trimmed by 4 bases and 0 bases, with 16 bases remaining between them. CDR3 length equals 16 residues. Germline V lookup: CDR1 MDHEN, CDR2 SYDVKM. CDR3 bases: TGTGCCAGCAGTTCCGGGCCCCAGGGGCTCTCCTACGAGCAGTACTTC. This sequence encodes CASSSGPQGLSYEQYF.

J is TRBJ2-1 and V is TRBV18; 7 nucleotides align to TRBD1. V lost 1 base, J lost 4 bases, and 10 bases stayed unmatched. The CDR3 sequence is 17 residues long. The germline V gene encodes CDR1 KGHSH and CDR2 LQKENI. The CDR3 coding sequence is TGTGCCAGCTCACCACTCATCTCGACAGGGAATTACAATGAGCAGTTCTTC. It specifies CASSPLISTGNYNEQFF.

The V gene is TRBV7-2, the J gene TRBJ2-1; 8 nucleotides agree with TRBD2. V dropped 3 bases and J dropped 8; count of bases not matched to a gene: 6. Germline V gene data show CDR1 as SGHTA and CDR2 as FQGNSA. This CDR3 region has 14 residues. In nucleotides, the CDR3 is TGTGCCAGCAGCTTCAACGGGGGGGTGTATGAGCAGTTCTTC. It codes for CASSFNGGVYEQFF.

This chain joins TRBV5-1 and TRBJ1-5; weak D call: TRBD1 (5 bases). CDR3 length equals 14 residues. Deletions cut 5 bases from V and 4 bases from J, with 13 bases between. Germline V gene data show CDR1 as SGHRS and CDR2 as YFSETQ. CDR3 in DNA: TGCGCCAGCAGTTTGAGGCCAGGGAATCAGCCCCAGCATTTT. Translation: CASSLRPGNQPQHF. The full variable domain, with the rest looked up from reference TRBV5-1 and TRBJ1-5, is KAGVTQTPRYLIKTRGQQVTLSCSPISGHRSVSWYQQTPGQGLQFLFEYFSETQRNKGNFPGRFSGRQFSNSRSEMNVSTLELGDSALYLCASSLRPGNQPQHFGDGTRLSIL.